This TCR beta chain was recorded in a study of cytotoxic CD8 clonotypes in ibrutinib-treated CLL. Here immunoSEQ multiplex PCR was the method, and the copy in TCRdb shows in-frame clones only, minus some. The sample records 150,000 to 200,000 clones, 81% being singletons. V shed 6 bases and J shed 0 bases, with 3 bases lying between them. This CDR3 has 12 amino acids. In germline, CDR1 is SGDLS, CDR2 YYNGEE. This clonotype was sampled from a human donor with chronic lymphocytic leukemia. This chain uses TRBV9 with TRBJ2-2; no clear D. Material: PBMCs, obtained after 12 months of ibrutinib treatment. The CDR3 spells CASTANTGELFF. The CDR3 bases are TGTGCCAGCACCGCGAACACCGGGGAGCTGTTTTTT.